One sample yielded the 5 T cell receptor beta chains listed below, sequenced in a study of regulatory T cells in long-lasting Graves disease. Relying on iRepertoire HTBI primers and Arm-PCR of CDR3 regions, the team built TCR beta libraries. TCRdb reprocessed the multiplex PCR reads via MiXCR and lists one record per CDR3 protein. Here the sample spans approximately 250,000 distinct CDR3 sequences, roughly 18% being singletons. The time point was: newly diagnosed GD, antithyroid drugs for less than 3 months. Following extraction of RNA from PBMCs, that RNA was used to make the TCR library. The sample consisted of peripheral blood mononuclear cells (PBMCs), taken at new diagnosis, from a patient treated with antithyroid drugs. Receptors were obtained from a female donor with Graves disease.

A note on this clonotype: Given a much more abundant clone one base away, this may be a read error. This chain links TRBV11-2 with TRBJ2-3; D tentatively fits TRBD1 or TRBD2 (5 bases each). This CDR3 is 15 amino acids long. Trimming took 2 bases from V and 3 from J, leaving 12 bases between them. Per the germline V gene, CDR1 is SGHAT and CDR2 is FQNNGV. The CDR3 is CASSLYGADTDTQYF. The CDR3 DNA reads as TGTGCCAGCAGCTTATACGGGGCTGATACAGATACGCAGTATTTT.

This clonotype was detected ten times or more. The chain couples TRBV24-1 to TRBJ2-1; 9 bases agree with TRBD2. The CDR3 contains 12 residues. With V trimmed by 10 bases and J by 7 bases, 4 bases remained unmatched. CDR1 and CDR2 from the germline V gene are KGHDR and SFDVKD. The CDR3 is CATGTSRNEQFF. Here the CDR3 DNA reads TGTGCCACAGGGACTAGCAGGAATGAGCAGTTCTTC.

This chain connects TRBV5-1 to TRBJ2-1; D is perhaps TRBD2 (5 bases). CDR3 length: 14 amino acids. CDR1 and CDR2 from the germline V gene are SGHRS and YFSETQ. With 0 bases removed from V and 4 bases from J, the gap between germline ends came to 8 bases. The CDR3 DNA reads as TGCGCCAGCAGCTTGGGAAGGGAGTACAATGAGCAGTTCTTC. This encodes CASSLGREYNEQFF.

This clonotype was recorded at least ten times. V usage is TRBV12-3 or TRBV12-4 and J usage is TRBJ2-7, with D tentatively TRBD2 (5 bases). Trimming took 8 bases from V and 2 from J, leaving 16 bases between them. The CDR3 spans 14 residues. CDR3 sequence reads: CASSLSGVTYEQYF. CDR3 nucleotides: TGTGCCAGCTCCCTTTCCGGGGTAACCTACGAGCAGTACTTC.

The sample holds many counts of this clonotype. This chain links TRBV20-1 with TRBJ1-2; no clear D gene. CDR1 DFQATT and CDR2 SNEGSKA come from the germline V gene (reference sequence). This CDR3 spans 12 amino acids. The V end was cut by 6 bases, the J end by 1 base, with 9 bases between. Here the CDR3 reads CSAMPSNYGYTF. DNA of the CDR3: TGCAGTGCGATGCCAAGTAACTATGGCTACACCTTC.